What follows are 23 T cell receptor beta chains derived from one specimen sequenced in a study of cytomegalovirus exposure and HLA in healthy donors. PCR involved 60 Vbeta and 13 Jbeta primers. TCRdb keeps only in-frame clones here, not all; method: immunoSEQ multiplex PCR. The sample has 150,000 to 180,000 clones, more than 60% seen once. The sequenced sample consisted of PBMCs. These receptor sequences come from a middle-aged woman in good health and CMV-seronegative.

The CDR3 region has the DNA TGCGCCAGCAGCTTTTCCTTTACTGAAGCTTTCTTT. Its protein is CASSFSFTEAFF. The chain has TRBV5-1 and TRBJ1-1; no clear D. The V and J ends lost 2 bases and 5 bases respectively, with 7 bases between them. This CDR3 comprises 12 residues. Germline loops: CDR1 SGHRS, CDR2 YFSETQ.

This clone came up once. This chain connects TRBV11-3 to TRBJ2-3; no definite D call. This CDR3 is built from 13 residues. Trimming removed 2 bases from V and 5 bases from J, with 8 bases in between. Germline lookup yields CDR1 SGHNT and CDR2 YENEEA. The CDR3 reads CASSLQRRDTQYF. Written as DNA, the CDR3 is TGTGCCAGCAGCTTACAAAGGAGAGATACGCAGTATTTT.

The V gene is TRBV11-2, the J gene TRBJ2-5; a possible D gene is TRBD2 (6 bases). Germline CDR1 reads SGHAT; CDR2 reads FQNNGV. The CDR3 contains 14 residues. V gave up 3 bases and J gave up 3 bases, with 11 bases separating them. Here the CDR3 reads CASSLGLYKETQYF. The CDR3 region has the DNA TGTGCCAGCAGCTTGGGACTCTACAAAGAGACCCAGTACTTC.

This clone has more than one count but fewer than ten. The chain carries TRBV10-1 and TRBJ1-1; unclear D gene. Germline-derived CDR1 and CDR2 are WNHNN and SYGVQD (reference sequence). The CDR3 has 14 amino acids. Trimming left V 4 bases short and J 7 bases short, with 16 bases between. This chain's CDR3 is CASSVDSTRLEAFF. The CDR3 DNA sequence: TGCGCCAGCAGTGTTGATTCGACAAGGCTTGAAGCTTTCTTT.

This chain uses TRBV5-6 with TRBJ2-7; 7 nucleotides align to TRBD2. CDR3 length equals 14 residues. The trim removed 1 base at V and 6 bases at J, leaving 7 bases unmatched. CDR1 and CDR2 (germline): SGHDT, YYEEEE. CDR3 sequence (DNA): TGTGCCAGCAGCTTGCCCCCCGGACTAGGCGAGCAGTACTTC. This sequence encodes CASSLPPGLGEQYF. Based on the CDR3 plus reference TRBV5-6 and TRBJ2-7, the full variable domain is DAGVTQSPTHLIKTRGQQVTLRCSPKSGHDTVSWYQQALGQGPQFIFQYYEEEERQRGNFPDRFSGHQFPNYSSELNVNALLLGDSALYLCASSLPPGLGEQYFGPGTRLTVT.

This chain joins TRBV2 and TRBJ2-6; 9 bases match TRBD1. CDR3 length: 18 amino acids. V dropped 5 bases and J dropped 5; count of bases not matched to a gene: 13. CDR1 and CDR2 from the germline V gene are SNHLY and FYNNEI. CDR3 sequence reads: CASSRRTGENTRANVLTF. CDR3 bases: TGTGCCAGCAGTCGACGGACAGGGGAGAACACTAGGGCCAACGTCCTGACTTTC.

The V call is TRBV5-1, the J call TRBJ2-7; D unresolved. The germline V gene encodes CDR1 SGHRS and CDR2 YFSETQ. With 0 bases removed from V and 0 bases from J, the gap between germline ends came to 10 bases. The CDR3 sequence is 15 residues long. CDR3 nucleotides: TGCGCCAGCAGCTTGGGACACATGGTCTCCTACGAGCAGTACTTC. Translated: CASSLGHMVSYEQYF. Filled out from reference TRBV5-1 and TRBJ2-7, the complete variable domain reads KAGVTQTPRYLIKTRGQQVTLSCSPISGHRSVSWYQQTPGQGLQFLFEYFSETQRNKGNFPGRFSGRQFSNSRSEMNVSTLELGDSALYLCASSLGHMVSYEQYFGPGTRLTVT.

The V and J genes are TRBV5-4 and TRBJ1-3, with 7 bases aligning to TRBD1. The J segment lost 1 base and the V segment lost 4 bases, leaving 14 bases of the junction unmatched. Germline-derived CDR1 and CDR2 are SGHNT and YYREEE (reference sequence). This CDR3 is 18 amino acids long. CDR3 sequence reads: CASSPLGQRPESGNTIYF. CDR3 DNA: TGTGCCAGCAGCCCCTTGGGACAGAGACCTGAGTCTGGAAACACCATATATTTT.

This clone was recorded only once. V gene TRBV18 combines with J gene TRBJ2-1; perhaps TRBD1 as D (5 bases). The CDR3 has 15 residues. The V gene's germline CDR1 is KGHSH and CDR2 LQKENI. Trimming shortened V by 3 bases and J by 3 bases, and 12 bases separated the two germline ends. The DNA of the CDR3 is TGTGCCAGCTCACCGGGGCAGACCTTCTACAATGAGCAGTTCTTC. Translated: CASSPGQTFYNEQFF.

The V and J genes are TRBV6-5 and TRBJ2-7, with D unresolved. This CDR3 region has 11 residues. The V end lost 6 bases, the J end lost 6 bases, and 9 bases lay between the germline ends. Germline CDR1 MNHEY, CDR2 SVGAGI. CDR3 bases: TGTGCCAGCAGCCACAGCTGCGAGCAGTACTTC. Its translation: CASSHSCEQYF.

Regarding this clone: The junction does not match germline at one end; this may be a read error. The chain couples TRBV6-1 to TRBJ2-5; 12 nucleotides line up with TRBD2. The CDR3 totals 20 residues. Germline-derived CDR1 and CDR2 are MNHNS and SASEGT. The CDR3 DNA follows: TGTGCCAGCAGTAAAGCTTCCTCCTCCCCTAGCGGGAGGGCATGGGAGACCCAGTACTTC. This sequence encodes CASSKASSSPSGRAWETQYF.

The sample holds one count of this clone. This chain joins TRBV30 and TRBJ2-1, with a tentative D call TRBD1 (5 bases). The V and J ends lost 0 bases and 8 bases respectively, with 11 bases between them. CDR3 length: 13 amino acids. The germline CDR1 and CDR2 sequences are GTSNPN and SVGIG (reference sequence). The CDR3 region is CAWSVRRGDEQFF. The CDR3 DNA follows: TGTGCCTGGAGTGTACGAAGGGGCGATGAGCAGTTCTTC.

The table lists this clone with a few counts. J is TRBJ1-6 and V is TRBV6-5; TRBD1 matches at 9 bases. This CDR3 is 15 amino acids long. Germline-derived CDR1 and CDR2 are MNHEY and SVGAGI. Trimming cost V 1 base and J 10 bases; bases outside gene matches: 5. In DNA, the CDR3 is TGTGCCAGCAGTTACTGGACAGGGGAAGGATCACCCCTCCACTTT. Its translation is CASSYWTGEGSPLHF.

The chain has TRBV29-1 and TRBJ1-5; the D gene is possibly TRBD1 (6 bases). The germline V gene encodes CDR1 SQVTM and CDR2 ANQGSEA. This CDR3 has 13 residues. V lost 6 bases to trimming and J lost 1 base, with 10 bases between them. Here the CDR3 DNA reads TGCAGCGTACGGACAGCAAGCAATCAGCCCCAGCATTTT. This codes for CSVRTASNQPQHF.

The chain's CDR3 is CASSETGNYNEQFF. The CDR3, as DNA: TGTGCCAGTAGTGAGACAGGGAATTACAATGAGCAGTTCTTC. The chain couples TRBV19 to TRBJ2-1; 7 bases are a match to TRBD1. With 5 bases clipped from V and 4 bases from J, the junction kept 5 bases outside the gene matches. The CDR3 extends over 14 amino acids. CDR1 is LNHDA and CDR2 is SQIVND in the germline V gene (reference sequence).

This clone is a singleton in its sample. This sequence joins TRBV6-1 and TRBJ2-7, with D uncertain. In germline, CDR1 is MNHNS, CDR2 SASEGT. V was shortened by 8 bases and J by 5 bases, with 13 bases between the two germline ends. This CDR3 has 12 amino acids. In nucleotides, the CDR3 is TGTGCCAGCTCCGAAGTTGGAGACGAGCAGTACTTC. Amino acids: CASSEVGDEQYF.

The DNA of the CDR3 is TGTGCCAGCAGCTCGGCGGGGTTCTACGAGCAGTACTTC. Its protein is CASSSAGFYEQYF. The rearrangement uses TRBV5-4 and TRBJ2-7; a weak D match, TRBD2 (6 bases). Trimming left V 3 bases short and J 3 bases short, with 10 bases between. Germline CDR1 reads SGHNT; CDR2 reads YYREEE (reference sequence). CDR3 length: 13 residues.

The rearrangement links TRBV19 to TRBJ2-7; the D gene is possibly TRBD1 (6 bases). The germline V gene has CDR1 LNHDA and CDR2 SQIVND (reference sequence). The V end lost 3 bases, the J end lost 2 bases, and 11 bases lay between the germline ends. This CDR3 contains 14 residues. The CDR3 region has the DNA TGTGCCAGTAGTATCAGGGGCGGCCCCTACGAGCAGTACTTC. Translation: CASSIRGGPYEQYF.

V is TRBV5-1 and J is TRBJ2-3, with 8 nucleotides matching TRBD2. This CDR3 region has 16 residues. The germline CDR1 and CDR2 sequences are SGHRS and YFSETQ. V dropped 6 bases and J dropped 0; count of bases not matched to a gene: 9. CDR3 coding DNA: TGCGCCAGCACCCCTCTAGCGGGTTCTAGCACAGATACGCAGTATTTT. Translated, it gives CASTPLAGSSTDTQYF.

The V call is TRBV6-5, the J call TRBJ1-2; D is unclear. V was cut by 5 bases and J by 3 bases, with 13 bases left in between. The CDR3 extends over 14 amino acids. Germline loops: CDR1 MNHEY, CDR2 SVGAGI. The chain's CDR3 is CASSPPGADYGYTF. The CDR3 DNA follows: TGTGCCAGCAGTCCCCCGGGAGCCGACTATGGCTACACCTTC.

The chain combines TRBV2 with TRBJ1-5; 7 bases map to TRBD1. With V trimmed by 7 bases and J by 6 bases, 12 bases remained unmatched. This CDR3 contains 15 residues. Germline values: CDR1 SNHLY, CDR2 FYNNEI. This CDR3 is CASTYFQQGRQPQHF. DNA for the CDR3: TGTGCCAGCACATACTTCCAACAGGGGCGTCAGCCCCAGCATTTT.

The chain links TRBV27 to TRBJ1-1; 10 bases agree with TRBD1. There are 18 residues in the CDR3. Germline V gene lookup returns CDR1 MNHEY and CDR2 SMNVEV (reference sequence). V trimming: 4 bases; J trimming: 3 bases; junction bases outside the gene matches: 14. CDR3: CASSSLRVRTGGHTEAFF. In DNA, the CDR3 is TGTGCCAGCAGTTCGCTTAGAGTACGGACAGGGGGGCACACTGAAGCTTTCTTT.

V gene TRBV5-6 combines with J gene TRBJ1-1; D is unclear. With 3 bases removed from V and 4 bases from J, the gap between germline ends came to 7 bases. The germline V gene encodes CDR1 SGHDT and CDR2 YYEEEE. The CDR3 is 12 residues long. In DNA, the CDR3 is TGTGCCAGCAGCTCAGTTCCCACTGAAGCTTTCTTT. It codes for CASSSVPTEAFF.